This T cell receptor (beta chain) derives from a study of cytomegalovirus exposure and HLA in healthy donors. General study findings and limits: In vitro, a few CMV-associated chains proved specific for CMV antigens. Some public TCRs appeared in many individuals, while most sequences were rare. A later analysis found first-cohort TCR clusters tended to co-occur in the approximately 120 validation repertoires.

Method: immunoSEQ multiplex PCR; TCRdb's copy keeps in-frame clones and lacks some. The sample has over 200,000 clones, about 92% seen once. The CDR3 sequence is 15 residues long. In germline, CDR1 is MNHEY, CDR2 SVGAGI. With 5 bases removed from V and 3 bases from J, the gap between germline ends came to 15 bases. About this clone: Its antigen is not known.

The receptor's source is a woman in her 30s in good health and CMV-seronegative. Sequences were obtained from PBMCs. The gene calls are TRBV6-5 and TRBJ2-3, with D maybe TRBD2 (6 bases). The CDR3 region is CASSKGGVGTDTQYF. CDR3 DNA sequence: TGTGCCAGCAGTAAGGGAGGAGTAGGTACAGATACGCAGTATTTT.